This T cell receptor beta chain was obtained from a study of T cells in Graves' hyperthyroidism and ophthalmopathy. This CDR3 is built from 11 residues. The germline V gene encodes CDR1 GTSNPN and CDR2 SVGIG (reference sequence). Trimming stripped 4 bases from V and 0 bases from J, with 2 bases between. RNA transcripts provided the source from which TCR beta CDR3 regions were amplified. In the first-round RT-PCR of the TCR CDR3, the HTBI primer set was used. Via MiXCR, TCRdb re-called the multiplex PCR reads, giving one row per CDR3 protein. The sample has about 400,000 distinct CDR3 sequences, about 15% seen once; the top ten hold roughly 21%. The study left out patients who had uncontrolled infection, other autoimmune disease, pregnancy or lactation. This clonotype was found many times. As yet, its antigen is unknown. Findings of the study overall: In simple terms, a model built on 13 V-J features told ophthalmopathy apart from stable hyperthyroidism.

The sequenced material came from blood. The chain employs TRBV30 and TRBJ2-3; D remains unclear. The source of this sequence is a woman in her twenties or thirties with Graves' ophthalmopathy. CDR3 bases: TGTGCCTGGACTAGCACAGATACGCAGTATTTT. This sequence encodes CAWTSTDTQYF.